This entry concerns a single T cell receptor beta chain. This receptor's antigen is unknown. It has no much larger one-base neighbor in the sample; base qualities were not kept. The trial excluded patients who had a history of autoimmune disease or were on systemic immunosuppression. Peripheral blood for TCR sequencing was drawn from every dose cohort at baseline, at cycle 4 day 1 and at cycle 7 day 1. The samples were taken from a phase I, first-in-human, multicenter, open-label dose-escalation trial of ivuxolimab. The trial enrolled adults with locally advanced or metastatic head and neck squamous cell, hepatocellular, melanoma or renal cell carcinoma. CD4+ and CD8+ T cells were sorted separately from peripheral blood before TCR sequencing. The data were obtained in a study of OX40 agonist ivuxolimab in advanced cancers. At the level of the whole study: The costimulatory receptor OX40 (CD134) was targeted by ivuxolimab, a fully human IgG2 agonistic monoclonal antibody. The paper covers the monotherapy dose-escalation part of the phase I ivuxolimab trial, which included N of about 50 patients. In the dose-escalation cohort, roughly four fifths of patients were male, and the mean age was roughly 60 years, with a range of roughly 20 to 80. Partial responses occurred in three dose-escalation patients, of whom one had hepatocellular carcinoma and two had cutaneous melanoma. The point of sequencing TCRbeta in the periphery was to test whether ivuxolimab changed TCR sequence diversity and drove clonal T-cell expansion. Patients were allowed to have had prior anti-PD-1, anti-PD-L1 or anti-CTLA-4 therapy, and around 40% of the dose-escalation patients had previously received checkpoint inhibitors. Intravenous ivuxolimab was administered to patients every 2 weeks at six dose levels: 0.01, 0.1, 0.3, 1.5, 3 and 10 mg/kg. Of the roughly 52 patients in dose escalation, about 19 had hepatocellular carcinoma, some 15 had melanoma, 9 had renal cell carcinoma and 9 had head and neck cancer. Study-level results and caveats: Which antigens the clonally expanded peripheral T cells were specific for was not determined. After ivuxolimab, CD8+ T cells had more expanded clones than CD4+ T cells on average. Low levels of normalized T-cell clonal expansion were also shown by some nonresponding patients. In the 0.1-3.0 mg/kg groups, partial responders had among the lowest normalized peripheral clonal expansion, particularly in CD8+ T cells. Clonal expansion of both CD4+ and CD8+ blood T cells was observed from baseline to week 6 at doses 0.1 to 3.0 mg/kg.

Genomic DNA was isolated from the sorted cells so that the TCRbeta CDR3 region could be sequenced. TCRbeta CDR3 regions were sequenced using the immunoSEQ Assay. TCRdb provides this immuneACCESS table in a form limited to in-frame rearrangements. Some clones are lacking; in checked studies, under half of them reflect an unresolved V gene, and why the rest are absent is not known. Here the sample has 80,000 to 100,000 clones; about 86% occur a single time. The top ten clones comprise around 5.2% of the sample. V is shortened by 5 bases, J by 4 bases, and the region joining them spans 11 bases. Reading the germline V gene gives CDR1 SGHVS and CDR2 FNYEAQ. From the cysteine through the phenylalanine, the CDR3 covers 14 amino acids. Only the CDR3 DNA is retained, 42 bases long and in frame from the first base.

The V and J segments used are TRBV7-6 and TRBJ1-4, and possibly TRBD1, on 5 matching bases. The sequence came from an adult with an advanced solid tumor such as melanoma, head and neck, liver or kidney cancer. The material sequenced was CD4+ or CD8+ T cells sorted from blood, taken in a trial of the OX40 agonist ivuxolimab. The nucleotide sequence reads TGTGCCAGCAGCCCCGGGAGGGGTAATGAAAAACTGTTTTTT. It is translated as CASSPGRGNEKLFF.